The clone carrying this T cell receptor beta chain came up a few times. No antigen is known for it. Looked up from germline, CDR1 is SGHNT and CDR2 is YYREEE (reference sequence). The CDR3 loop spans 15 amino acids. The V end was cut by 0 bases, the J end by 1 base, with 7 bases between. This sample was taken from a study of cytomegalovirus exposure and HLA in healthy donors. Findings and caveats of the study: Rates of TCR association differed by HLA locus in a later analysis, with DRB1 highest and HLA-C lowest. In a later analysis, at a false discovery rate of 0.05, 17,000 or so TCR beta sequences matched HLA alleles. Later examination showed HLA-associated TCR beta chains had greater clonal expansion than equally common others.

Researchers ran the PCR with 60 Vbeta and 13 Jbeta primers. Profiled with immunoSEQ multiplex PCR; TCRdb holds only in-frame clones, not every one. The profile shows 100,000 to 120,000 clones, about four fifths of them singletons. The sample was PBMCs. This sequence joins TRBV5-4 and TRBJ2-2; maybe TRBD1 (6 bases). The receptor's source is a man in his forties in good health and CMV-seronegative. CDR3 residues: CASSLGQVNTGELFF. In DNA, the CDR3 is TGTGCCAGCAGCTTGGGACAGGTGAACACCGGGGAGCTGTTTTTT.